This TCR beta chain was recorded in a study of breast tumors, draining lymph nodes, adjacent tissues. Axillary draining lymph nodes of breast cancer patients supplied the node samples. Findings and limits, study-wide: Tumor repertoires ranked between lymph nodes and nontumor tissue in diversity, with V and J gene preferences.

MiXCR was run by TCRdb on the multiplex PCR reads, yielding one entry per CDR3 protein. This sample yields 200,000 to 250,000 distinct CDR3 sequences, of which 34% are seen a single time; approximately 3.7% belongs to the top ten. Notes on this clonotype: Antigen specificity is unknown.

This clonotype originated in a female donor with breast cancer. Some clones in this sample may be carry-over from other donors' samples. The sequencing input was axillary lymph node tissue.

The CDR3 is CASSHTAADRLANVLTF. Written as DNA, the CDR3 is TGTGCCAGCAGTCACACGGCCGCGGACCGATTGGCCAACGTCCTGACTTTC. V is TRBV6-5 and J is TRBJ2-6; D is unresolved. CDR3 length: 17 amino acids. With 5 bases removed from V and 6 bases from J, the gap between germline ends came to 20 bases. CDR1 and CDR2 (germline): MNHEY, SVGAGI.